This is a list of T cell receptor beta chains from one sample in a study of CD8 T cells in ankylosing spondylitis. TCRdb re-analysed the 5' RACE reads in MiXCR, keeping a single row per CDR3 protein. The profile shows a few hundred thousand distinct CDR3 sequences, 15% to 20% of them singletons. The sample taken for sequencing was blood, either unsorted or a sorted T cell fraction (not recorded which). Receptor source: a male donor with ankylosing spondylitis. CDR3s include the opening cysteine and the closing phenylalanine or tryptophan. D genes are given only for firm matches. Rows may omit the clone size; those that give it use once, few, many or a size class.

TGCAGTGCTACAGGGCCCCAGGGAGTATACGAGCAGTACTTC CSATGPQGVYEQYF many TRBJ2-7 TRBV20-1 NA
TGTGCCAGTAGTCGCCTACAGGGGACCTTCTCCTACAATGAGCAGTTCTTC CASSRLQGTFSYNEQFF NA TRBJ2-1 TRBV19 TRBD1
TGTGCCAGCAGTCGACAGGGAAAGACCGGGGAGCTGTTTTTT CASSRQGKTGELFF few TRBJ2-2 TRBV7-2 TRBD1
TGTGCCAGCAGTTTGCTCACCTCTGGAAACACCATATATTTT CASSLLTSGNTIYF many TRBJ1-3 TRBV28 NA
TGTGCCAGCAGTCGCGGTTCGGAAAAACTGTTTTTT CASSRGSEKLFF NA TRBJ1-4 TRBV7-8 NA
TGCAGTGCTAGATATAGCGGGGGAAACTCCTACAATGAGCAGTTCTTC CSARYSGGNSYNEQFF few TRBJ2-1 TRBV20-1 TRBD2
TGTGCCAGCAGCTTACGCGGGGGGAACACAGATACGCAGTATTTT CASSLRGGNTDTQYF many TRBJ2-3 TRBV7-8 TRBD2
TGTGCCAGCAGTTTAGCAGGACTAGCGGACCAAGAGACCCAGTACTTC CASSLAGLADQETQYF few TRBJ2-5 TRBV12-3/TRBV12-4 TRBD2
TGCGCCAGCAGCCAAGGACAGGGTAGTAGCACAGATACGCAGTATTTT CASSQGQGSSTDTQYF few TRBJ2-3 TRBV4-1 TRBD1
TGTGCCAGCAGCTTAAGACAGGGAGGTGGAAACACCATATATTTT CASSLRQGGGNTIYF few TRBJ1-3 TRBV7-2 TRBD1
TGTGCCAGCAGCCTCCAAGGTCCGCCCCGAGGAAACATTCAGTACTTC CASSLQGPPRGNIQYF NA TRBJ2-4 TRBV6-1 NA
TGTGCCAGCAGCTTTGGGGGCAGAGTGAACACCGGGGAGCTGTTTTTT CASSFGGRVNTGELFF NA TRBJ2-2 TRBV5-4 NA
TGCGCCAGCAGCCCCGTCCCGGGACAGGGTTTGGGGGGCACAGATACGCAGTATTTT CASSPVPGQGLGGTDTQYF NA TRBJ2-3 TRBV4-1 TRBD1
TGTGCCAGCAGTTCGTCGCTCAGGGGTCTAGAACATGGCTACACCTTC CASSSSLRGLEHGYTF few TRBJ1-2 TRBV6-5 NA
TGTGCCAGCAGCCCAACTAGCGGGGGGACCAACAATGAGCAGTTCTTC CASSPTSGGTNNEQFF many TRBJ2-1 TRBV12-3/TRBV12-4 TRBD2
TGCAGTGCTAGATATAGGGCTGAGCAGTACTTC CSARYRAEQYF few TRBJ2-7 TRBV20-1 NA
TGTGCCAGCTCACCACGAGCGGGAGATGACGAGCAGTACTTC CASSPRAGDDEQYF NA TRBJ2-7 TRBV18 TRBD2
TGTGCCAGCAGTGAACTGGGACAGGCTCGAAACACCATATATTTT CASSELGQARNTIYF NA TRBJ1-3 TRBV25-1 TRBD1
TGCAGCGTTGTCGGTAGAGTCGAGCAGTACTTC CSVVGRVEQYF few TRBJ2-7 TRBV29-1 NA
TGTGCCAGCAGCGTAGGCAGGGGGTCCACCTACGAGCAGTACTTC CASSVGRGSTYEQYF NA TRBJ2-7 TRBV9 TRBD1
TGCAGTGCTAGGTTGCTCGTCACAGATACGCAGTATTTT CSARLLVTDTQYF NA TRBJ2-3 TRBV20-1 NA
TGTGCCAGCAGCCCGGGTCGGCCAGCCTCTAGCACAGATACGCAGTATTTT CASSPGRPASSTDTQYF few TRBJ2-3 TRBV5-6 NA
TGTGCCAGCAGGATACTGACAGGGGGGGCTGAAGCTTTCTTT CASRILTGGAEAFF NA TRBJ1-1 TRBV6-1 TRBD1
TGTGCCAGCAGTTACCCGCGGGGACGGCGGACTGGAAACACCATATATTTT CASSYPRGRRTGNTIYF NA TRBJ1-3 TRBV6-5 NA
TGCGCCAGCAGCTTGGGCCCATACAGGGCCACCGGGGAGCTGTTTTTT CASSLGPYRATGELFF NA TRBJ2-2 TRBV5-1 NA
TGTGCCAGCAGCTTCGACAGGGGAGGAGGCTACACCTTC CASSFDRGGGYTF many TRBJ1-2 TRBV12-3/TRBV12-4 TRBD1
TGTGCCAGCAGCAGACCAGGCGGGGGGGATGAAAAACTGTTTTTT CASSRPGGGDEKLFF NA TRBJ1-4 TRBV12-3/TRBV12-4 NA
TGCAGTGCTAGAGCCTCCTTGGGGGCAGCTTTCTTT CSARASLGAAFF NA TRBJ1-1 TRBV20-1 NA
TGCAGTGCACGCCCGTTAGGCGGGAGAGGTGGTGAGCAGTTCTTC CSARPLGGRGGEQFF few TRBJ2-1 TRBV20-1 TRBD2